The sample holds one count of the clone carrying this T cell receptor beta chain. Its antigen is unidentified. The donors gave bone marrow, and they were healthy. This record belongs to a study of cytomegalovirus exposure and HLA in healthy donors. Study observations and caveats: TCR beta sequences reportedly predicted the HLA-A and HLA-B alleles of most subjects accurately. Common viral pathogens (according to a later analysis) appeared linked to several of the most significant clusters.

Amplification used 60 Vbeta primers and 13 Jbeta primers. Only in-frame clones appear in the TCRdb table, and some are missing; sequencing was by immunoSEQ multiplex PCR. This table holds 55,000 to 80,000 clones, roughly 70% found once. Trimming took off 6 bases at V and 5 bases at J, with 11 bases between the two ends. Germline V CDR1 and CDR2: MNHEY, SVGAGI. The CDR3 length is 14 residues. This TCR derives from a man aged 45-65 years in good health and CMV-seropositive. The V gene is TRBV6-5, the J gene TRBJ1-6; a weak D match, TRBD1 (5 bases). Material: PBMCs. The DNA for the CDR3 is TGTGCCAGCAGCGGAGCGGGGGATAATTCACCCCTCCACTTT. It specifies CASSGAGDNSPLHF.